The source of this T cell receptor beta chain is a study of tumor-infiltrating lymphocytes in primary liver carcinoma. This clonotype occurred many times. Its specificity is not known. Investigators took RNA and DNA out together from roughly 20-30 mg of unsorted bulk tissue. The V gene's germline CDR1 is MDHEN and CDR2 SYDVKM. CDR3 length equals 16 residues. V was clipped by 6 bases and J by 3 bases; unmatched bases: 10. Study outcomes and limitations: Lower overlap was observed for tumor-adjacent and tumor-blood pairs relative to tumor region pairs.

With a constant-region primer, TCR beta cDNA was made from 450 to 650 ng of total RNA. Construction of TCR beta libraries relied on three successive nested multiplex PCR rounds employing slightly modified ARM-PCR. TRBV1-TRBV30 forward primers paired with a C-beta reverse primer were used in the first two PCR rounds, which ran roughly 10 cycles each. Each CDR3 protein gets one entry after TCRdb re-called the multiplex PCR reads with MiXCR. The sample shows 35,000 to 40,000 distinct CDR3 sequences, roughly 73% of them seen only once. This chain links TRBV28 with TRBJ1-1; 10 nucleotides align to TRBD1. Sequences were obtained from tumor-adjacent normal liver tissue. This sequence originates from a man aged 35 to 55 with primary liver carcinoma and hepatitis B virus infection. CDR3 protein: CASSPIGQGGDTEAFF. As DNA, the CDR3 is TGTGCCAGCAGCCCCATTGGACAGGGGGGAGACACTGAAGCTTTCTTT.